A single sample gave rise to the 3 T cell receptor beta chains below, sequenced in a study of blood T cell repertoires in COVID-19. The table came from immunoSEQ multiplex PCR; TCRdb's copy has only in-frame clones and leaves some out. In the table there are over 200,000 clones, approximately 90% of which are singletons. Sequencing was performed on PBMCs or T cells enriched from blood (not recorded which). The receptors were sampled from a man aged 18 to 35 who had recovered from COVID-19.

CDR3 sequence: CASSLAGTGNYGYTF. The DNA for the CDR3 is TGCGCCAGCAGCTTGGCCGGGACAGGCAACTATGGCTACACCTTC. The chain carries TRBV5-1 and TRBJ1-2; 8 nucleotides match TRBD1. The V and J ends lost 0 bases and 2 bases, in that order; junction bases with no gene match: 3. The CDR3 extends over 15 amino acids. Germline V lookup: CDR1 SGHRS, CDR2 YFSETQ.

This clone turned up a few times. The rearrangement links TRBV3-1 (or the pseudogene TRBV3-2) to TRBJ2-7; 9 bases fit TRBD2. Germline V lookup: CDR1 LGHDT, CDR2 YNNKEL (reference sequence). The CDR3 has 13 amino acids. The ends lost 4 bases at V and 3 bases at J; junction bases unmatched: 1. The CDR3: CASSPTSGYEQYF. The DNA for the CDR3 is TGTGCCAGCAGCCCGACTAGCGGCTACGAGCAGTACTTC.

This chain connects TRBV5-8 to TRBJ1-5, with 8 nucleotides matching TRBD1. The V segment lost 1 base and the J segment 5 bases; nucleotides outside the gene matches: 5. This CDR3 is 15 amino acids long. Germline V CDR1 and CDR2: SGHTS, YDEGEE. The CDR3 coding sequence is TGTGCCAGCAGCTTGAATTTCAGGGGGCATCAGCCCCAGCATTTT. Encoded protein: CASSLNFRGHQPQHF.